A selection of T cell receptor beta chains follows, all from one sample in a study of PD-L1 blockade in urothelial cancer. Assay used: immunoSEQ multiplex PCR; TCRdb lists only in-frame clones, some missing. The sample includes about 45,000 clones, about 91% seen only once; the top ten take roughly 3.9%. Sequences were derived from PBMCs, sampled around atezolizumab (anti-PD-L1) treatment. The receptors were sampled from a man older than 75 with urothelial cancer. Each CDR3 is given with its conserved first and last residue.

>TRBJ2-7|TRBV4-3
CASSQVGTGGSYEQYF
>TRBJ2-7|TRBV5-1
CASSYGQTYEQYF
>TRBJ2-7|TRBV7-2
CASSLVNRGTYEQYF
>TRBJ2-4|TRBV28
CASRDRGRFNIQYF
>TRBJ2-1|TRBV11-2
CASSLDRLAGRLNEQFF
>TRBJ2-7|TRBV5-1
CASSPRTTGGPYEQYF
>TRBJ1-3|TRBV28
CASSSPTGVKGNTIYF
>TRBJ1-2|TRBV5-5
CASSLTDRAYGYTF
>TRBJ1-2|TRBV28
CASAQTGNYGYTF
>TRBJ2-5|TRBV7-2
CASSRSRTGGETQYF
>TRBJ1-2|TRBV19
CASSTRDRRSYGYTF
>TRBJ1-5|TRBV23-1
CASTQKEGKRNQPQHF
>TRBJ2-7|TRBV25-1
CASGRRVSEQYF
>TRBJ2-3|TRBV10-2
CASNLVAGAADTQYF
>TRBJ1-2|TRBV27
CASSMTGARTYGYTF
>TRBJ1-2|TRBV12-5
CASGFGDRSNYGYTF
>TRBJ2-7|TRBV19
CASSIGLPYEQYF
>TRBJ1-2|TRBV4-3
CASSQDGVAGYTF
>TRBJ2-5|TRBV10-3
CAISEREETQYF